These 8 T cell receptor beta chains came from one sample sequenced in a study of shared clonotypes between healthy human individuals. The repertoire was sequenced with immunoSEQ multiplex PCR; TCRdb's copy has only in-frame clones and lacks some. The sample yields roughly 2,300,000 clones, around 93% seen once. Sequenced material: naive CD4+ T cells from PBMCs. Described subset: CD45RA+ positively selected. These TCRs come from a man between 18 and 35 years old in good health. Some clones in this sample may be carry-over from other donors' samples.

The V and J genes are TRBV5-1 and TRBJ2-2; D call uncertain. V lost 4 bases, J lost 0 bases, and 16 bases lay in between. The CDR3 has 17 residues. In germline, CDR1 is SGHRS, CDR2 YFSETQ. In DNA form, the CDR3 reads TGCGCCAGCAGCCCAAGGCTAGACCCTTCGAACACCGGGGAGCTGTTTTTT. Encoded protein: CASSPRLDPSNTGELFF.

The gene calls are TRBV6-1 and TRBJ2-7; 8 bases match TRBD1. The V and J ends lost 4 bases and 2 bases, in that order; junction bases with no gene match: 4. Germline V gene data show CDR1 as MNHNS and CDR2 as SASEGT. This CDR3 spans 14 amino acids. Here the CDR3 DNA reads TGTGCCAGCAGTGTGTGGGACAGGACCTACGAGCAGTACTTC. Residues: CASSVWDRTYEQYF.

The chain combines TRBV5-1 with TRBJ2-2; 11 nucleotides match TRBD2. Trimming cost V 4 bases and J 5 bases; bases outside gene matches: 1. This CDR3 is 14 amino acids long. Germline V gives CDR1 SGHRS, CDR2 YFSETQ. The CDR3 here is CASSRLAGTGELFF. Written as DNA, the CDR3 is TGCGCCAGCAGCCGACTAGCGGGGACCGGGGAGCTGTTTTTT.

CDR3 coding DNA: TGCGCCAGCAGCCGAGGACAGGCTCGGGCCAAAAACATTCAGTACTTC. As protein: CASSRGQARAKNIQYF. The rearrangement joins TRBV4-1 to TRBJ2-4; 7 nucleotides line up with TRBD1. J lost 1 base, V lost 4 bases, and 7 bases had no gene match. CDR1 and CDR2 (germline): MGHRA, YSYEKL. The CDR3 runs 16 residues.

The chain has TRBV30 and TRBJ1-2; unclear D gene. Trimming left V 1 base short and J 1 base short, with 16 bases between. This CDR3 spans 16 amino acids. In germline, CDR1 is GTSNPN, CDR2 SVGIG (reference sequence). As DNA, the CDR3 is TGTGCCTGGAGTGGGTCAAGCTACCTTCATAACTATGGCTACACCTTC. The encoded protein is CAWSGSSYLHNYGYTF.

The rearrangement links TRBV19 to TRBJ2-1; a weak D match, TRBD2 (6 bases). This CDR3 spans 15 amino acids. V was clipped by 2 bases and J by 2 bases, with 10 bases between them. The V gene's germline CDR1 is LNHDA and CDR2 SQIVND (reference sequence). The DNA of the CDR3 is TGTGCCAGTAGTATAATGGCGGGAACCTACAATGAGCAGTTCTTC. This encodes CASSIMAGTYNEQFF. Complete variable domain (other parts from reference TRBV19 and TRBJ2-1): DGGITQSPKYLFRKEGQNVTLSCEQNLNHDAMYWYRQDPGQGLRLIYYSQIVNDFQKGDIAEGYSVSREKKESFPLTVTSAQKNPTAFYLCASSIMAGTYNEQFFGPGTRLTVL.

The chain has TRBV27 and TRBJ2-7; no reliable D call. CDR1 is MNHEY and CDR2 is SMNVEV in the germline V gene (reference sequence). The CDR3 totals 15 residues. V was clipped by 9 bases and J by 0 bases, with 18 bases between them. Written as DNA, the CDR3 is TGTGCCAGTAAAACGCTTAGATCCCCCTCCTACGAGCAGTACTTC. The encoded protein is CASKTLRSPSYEQYF.

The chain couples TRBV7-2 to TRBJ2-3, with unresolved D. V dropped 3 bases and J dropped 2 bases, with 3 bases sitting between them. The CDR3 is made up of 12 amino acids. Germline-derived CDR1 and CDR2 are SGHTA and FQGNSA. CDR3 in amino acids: CASSFVTDTQYF. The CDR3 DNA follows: TGTGCCAGCAGCTTTGTCACAGATACGCAGTATTTT.